This entry describes one T cell receptor beta chain. The antigen remains undetermined. The missing conserved phenylalanine or tryptophan at the end of this CDR3 makes a read error likely. Authors' methods: Clinicopathological groups of papillary thyroid cancer showed CDR3 differences that were used to build a distant-metastasis classifier. Using MiXCR, TCRdb re-called clones from the PCR reads. Here the V and J calls rest on TCRdb's processing, not on the authors' analysis. The table shows 20,000 to 30,000 clones, with 10% to 15% occurring only once. No treatment had been given to any patient before thyroid surgery. The sample is drawn from a study of metastatic and nonmetastatic thyroid tumors. At the level of the study: Thyroid patients, malignant and benign, had repertoires compared across blood and tumor or nodule tissue.

Germline V gene lookup returns CDR1 DFQATT and CDR2 SNEGSKA (reference sequence). Trimming took off 3 bases at V and 0 bases at J, with 21 bases between the two ends. The CDR3 totals 18 residues. Study conclusions and caveats: Malignant thyroid tumors reportedly exceeded benign nodules significantly in TCR beta diversity, with the difference appearing in blood and tumor.

V and J are TRBV20-1 and TRBJ1-3, with a possible D match to TRBD1 (5 bases). The sequencing input was blood. This sequence was found in a female donor with papillary thyroid cancer or a benign thyroid nodule (not recorded which). Some clones in this sample may be carry-over from other donors' samples. CDR3 residues: CSARDQGEPAFSGNTIYS. In DNA, the CDR3 is TGCAGTGCTAGGGACCAGGGCGAGCCAGCGTTCTCTGGAAACACCATATATTCT.